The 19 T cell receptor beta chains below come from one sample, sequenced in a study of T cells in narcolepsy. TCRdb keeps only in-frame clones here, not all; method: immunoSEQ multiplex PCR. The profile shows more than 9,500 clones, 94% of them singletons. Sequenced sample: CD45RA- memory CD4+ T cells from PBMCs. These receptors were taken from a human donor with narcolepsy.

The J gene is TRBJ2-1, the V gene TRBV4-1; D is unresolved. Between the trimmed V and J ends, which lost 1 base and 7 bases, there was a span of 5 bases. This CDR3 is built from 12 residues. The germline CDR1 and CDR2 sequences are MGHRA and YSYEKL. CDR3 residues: CASSQAGNEQFF. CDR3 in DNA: TGCGCCAGCAGCCAAGCAGGAAATGAGCAGTTCTTC.

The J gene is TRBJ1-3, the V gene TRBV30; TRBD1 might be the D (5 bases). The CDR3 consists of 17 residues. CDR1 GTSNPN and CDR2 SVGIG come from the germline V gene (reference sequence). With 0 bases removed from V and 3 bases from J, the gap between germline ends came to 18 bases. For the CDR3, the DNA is TGTGCCTGGAGTGTAATGAGTAGGGGAGGGTTTGGAAACACCATATATTTT. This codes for CAWSVMSRGGFGNTIYF.

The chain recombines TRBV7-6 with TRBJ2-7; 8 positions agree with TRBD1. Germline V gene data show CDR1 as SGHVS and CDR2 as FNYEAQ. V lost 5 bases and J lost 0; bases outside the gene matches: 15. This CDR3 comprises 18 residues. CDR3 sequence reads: CASSLRNIRQGNSYEQYF. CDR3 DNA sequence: TGTGCCAGCAGCCTGCGTAATATCCGACAGGGGAACTCCTACGAGCAGTACTTC. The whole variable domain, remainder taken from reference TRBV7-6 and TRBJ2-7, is GAGVSQSPRYKVTKRGQDVALRCDPISGHVSLYWYRQALGQGPEFLTYFNYEAQQDKSGLPNDRFSAERPEGSISTLTIQRTEQRDSAMYRCASSLRNIRQGNSYEQYFGPGTRLTVT.

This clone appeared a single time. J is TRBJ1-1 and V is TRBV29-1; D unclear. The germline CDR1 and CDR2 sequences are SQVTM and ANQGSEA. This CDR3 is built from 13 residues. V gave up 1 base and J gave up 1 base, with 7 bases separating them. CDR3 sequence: CSVEGKRNTEAFF. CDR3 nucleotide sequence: TGCAGCGTTGAAGGCAAGCGGAACACTGAAGCTTTCTTT. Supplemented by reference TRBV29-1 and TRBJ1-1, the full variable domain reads SAVISQKPSRDICQRGTSLTIQCQVDSQVTMMFWYRQQPGQSLTLIATANQGSEATYESGFVIDKFPISRPNLTFSTLTVSNMSPEDSSIYLCSVEGKRNTEAFFGQGTRLTVV.

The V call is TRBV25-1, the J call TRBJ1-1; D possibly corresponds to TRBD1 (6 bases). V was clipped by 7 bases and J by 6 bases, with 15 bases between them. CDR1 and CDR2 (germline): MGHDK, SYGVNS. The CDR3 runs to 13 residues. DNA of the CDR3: TGTGCCAGCAACACGAGGGGGGGAGCTGAAGCTTTCTTT. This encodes CASNTRGGAEAFF. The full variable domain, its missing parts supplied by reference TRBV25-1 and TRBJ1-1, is EADIYQTPRYLVIGTGKKITLECSQTMGHDKMYWYQQDPGMELHLIHYSYGVNSTEKGDLSSESTVSRIRTEHFPLTLESARPSHTSQYLCASNTRGGAEAFFGQGTRLTVV.

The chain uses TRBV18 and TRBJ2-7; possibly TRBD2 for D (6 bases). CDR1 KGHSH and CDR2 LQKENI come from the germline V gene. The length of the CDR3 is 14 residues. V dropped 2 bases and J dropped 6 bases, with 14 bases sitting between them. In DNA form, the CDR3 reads TGTGCCAGCTCACCAGTCCCTCGGGGGAGCGAGCAGTACTTC. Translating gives CASSPVPRGSEQYF.

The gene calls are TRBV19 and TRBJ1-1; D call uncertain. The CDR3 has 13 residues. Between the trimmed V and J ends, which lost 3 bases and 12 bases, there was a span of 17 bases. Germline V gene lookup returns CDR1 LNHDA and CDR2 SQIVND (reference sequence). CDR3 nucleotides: TGTGCCAGTAGTATTCGGGGTGGCGGTTACACTTTCTTT. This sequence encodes CASSIRGGGYTFF. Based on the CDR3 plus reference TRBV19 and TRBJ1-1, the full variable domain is DGGITQSPKYLFRKEGQNVTLSCEQNLNHDAMYWYRQDPGQGLRLIYYSQIVNDFQKGDIAEGYSVSREKKESFPLTVTSAQKNPTAFYLCASSIRGGGYTFFGQGTRLTVV.

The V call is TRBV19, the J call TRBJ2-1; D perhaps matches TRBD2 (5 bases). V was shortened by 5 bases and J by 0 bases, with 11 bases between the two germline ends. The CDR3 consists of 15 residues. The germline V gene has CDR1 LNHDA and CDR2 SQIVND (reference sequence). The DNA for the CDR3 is TGTGCCAGTAGTCCGGGGTGGAGCTCCTACAATGAGCAGTTCTTC. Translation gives CASSPGWSSYNEQFF.

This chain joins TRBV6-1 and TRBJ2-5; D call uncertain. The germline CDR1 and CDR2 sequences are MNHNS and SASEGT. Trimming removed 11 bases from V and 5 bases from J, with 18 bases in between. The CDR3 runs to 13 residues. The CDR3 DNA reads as TGTGCCCTTACTGAGCCCGGACGGGAGACCCAGTACTTC. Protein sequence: CALTEPGRETQYF.

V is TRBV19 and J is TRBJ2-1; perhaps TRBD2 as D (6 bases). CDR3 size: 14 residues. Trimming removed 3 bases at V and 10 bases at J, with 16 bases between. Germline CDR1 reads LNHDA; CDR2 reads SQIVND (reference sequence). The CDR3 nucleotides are TGTGCCAGTAGTATTGGACTACCGCGGGTGGAGCAGTTCTTC. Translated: CASSIGLPRVEQFF.

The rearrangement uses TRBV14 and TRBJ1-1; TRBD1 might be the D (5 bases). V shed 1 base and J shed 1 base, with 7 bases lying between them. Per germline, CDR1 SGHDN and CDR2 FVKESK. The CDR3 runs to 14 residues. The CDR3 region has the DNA TGTGCCAGCAGCCAAGTGAGGGGGAACACTGAAGCTTTCTTT. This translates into CASSQVRGNTEAFF.

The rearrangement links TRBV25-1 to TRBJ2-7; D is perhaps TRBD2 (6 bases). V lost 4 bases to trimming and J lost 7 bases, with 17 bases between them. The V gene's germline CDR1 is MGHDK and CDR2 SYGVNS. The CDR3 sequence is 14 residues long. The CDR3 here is CASSASGRSSEQYF. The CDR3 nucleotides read TGTGCCAGCAGTGCTTCAGGGAGGTCGAGTGAGCAGTACTTC.

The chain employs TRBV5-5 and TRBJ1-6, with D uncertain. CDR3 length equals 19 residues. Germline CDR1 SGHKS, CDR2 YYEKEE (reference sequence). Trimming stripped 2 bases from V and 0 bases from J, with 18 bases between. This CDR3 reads CASSFPPGLARSYNSPLHF. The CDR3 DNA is TGTGCCAGCAGCTTCCCCCCCGGACTGGCTCGCTCCTATAATTCACCCCTCCACTTT.

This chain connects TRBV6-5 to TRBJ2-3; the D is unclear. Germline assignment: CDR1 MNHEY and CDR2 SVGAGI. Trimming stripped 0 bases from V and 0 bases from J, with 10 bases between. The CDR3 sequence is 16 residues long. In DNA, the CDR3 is TGTGCCAGCAGTTACTCGTGGGCTCCGAGCACAGATACGCAGTATTTT. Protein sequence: CASSYSWAPSTDTQYF.

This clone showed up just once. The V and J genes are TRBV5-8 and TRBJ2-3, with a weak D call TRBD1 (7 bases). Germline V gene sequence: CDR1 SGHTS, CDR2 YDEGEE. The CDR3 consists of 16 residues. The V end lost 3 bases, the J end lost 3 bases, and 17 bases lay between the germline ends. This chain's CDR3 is CASSSPGGMVTDTQYF. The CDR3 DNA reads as TGTGCCAGCAGCTCCCCAGGGGGGATGGTGACAGATACGCAGTATTTT.

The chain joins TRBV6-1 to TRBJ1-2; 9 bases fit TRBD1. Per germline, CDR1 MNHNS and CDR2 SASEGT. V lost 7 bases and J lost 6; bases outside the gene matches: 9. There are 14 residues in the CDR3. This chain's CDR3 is CASTPGQGRNGYTF. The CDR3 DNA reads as TGTGCCAGCACTCCGGGACAGGGTCGCAATGGCTACACCTTC.

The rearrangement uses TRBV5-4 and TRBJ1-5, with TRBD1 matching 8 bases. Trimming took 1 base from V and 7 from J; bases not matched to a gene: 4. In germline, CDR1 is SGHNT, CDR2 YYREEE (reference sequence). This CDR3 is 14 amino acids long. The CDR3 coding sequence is TGTGCCAGCAGCTTGCAGGGGGCAGGGCAGCCCCAGCATTTT. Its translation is CASSLQGAGQPQHF.

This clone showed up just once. CDR3 sequence reads: CASRTPGQGGHEQYF. The CDR3 DNA reads TGTGCCAGCAGAACTCCGGGACAGGGGGGACACGAGCAGTACTTC. The gene calls are TRBV28 and TRBJ2-7, with TRBD1 identical over 11 bases. Germline CDR1 and CDR2: MDHEN and SYDVKM. Trimming removed 6 bases from V and 5 bases from J; junction bases left unmatched: 9. The CDR3 has 15 residues.

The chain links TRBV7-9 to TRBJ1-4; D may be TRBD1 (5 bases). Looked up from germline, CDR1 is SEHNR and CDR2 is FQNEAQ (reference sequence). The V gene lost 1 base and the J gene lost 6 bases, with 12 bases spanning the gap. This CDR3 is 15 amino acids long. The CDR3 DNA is TGTGCCAGCAGCTTAGGGTTGGGGGACGATGAAAAACTGTTTTTT. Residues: CASSLGLGDDEKLFF.